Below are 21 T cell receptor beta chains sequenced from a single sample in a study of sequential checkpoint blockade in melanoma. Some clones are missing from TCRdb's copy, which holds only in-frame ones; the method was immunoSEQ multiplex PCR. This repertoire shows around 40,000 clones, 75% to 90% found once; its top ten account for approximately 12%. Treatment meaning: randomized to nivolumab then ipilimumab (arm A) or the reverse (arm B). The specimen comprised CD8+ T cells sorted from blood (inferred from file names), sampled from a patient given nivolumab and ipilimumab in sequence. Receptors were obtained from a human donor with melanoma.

The DNA of the CDR3 is TGTGCCAGCAGTGAAGCCCCTCCCCCAACTAATGAAAAACTGTTTTTT. Residues: CASSEAPPPTNEKLFF. This sequence joins TRBV6-1 and TRBJ1-4; no reliable D call. Germline assignment: CDR1 MNHNS and CDR2 SASEGT. The CDR3 is 16 residues long. The V end was cut by 0 bases, the J end by 0 bases, with 8 bases between.

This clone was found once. CDR3 DNA sequence: TGTGCCAGCAGTGGAGCGGGAGGGACCTCCTACAATGAGCAGTTCTTC. Protein: CASSGAGGTSYNEQFF. The V and J genes are TRBV2 and TRBJ2-1; TRBD2 agrees at 10 bases. The V segment lost 4 bases and the J segment 0 bases; nucleotides outside the gene matches: 3. CDR1 SNHLY and CDR2 FYNNEI come from the germline V gene. The CDR3 contains 16 residues.

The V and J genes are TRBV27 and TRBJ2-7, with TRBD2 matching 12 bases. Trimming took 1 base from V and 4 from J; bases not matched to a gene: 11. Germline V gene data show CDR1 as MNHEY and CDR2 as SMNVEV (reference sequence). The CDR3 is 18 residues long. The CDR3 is CASSLLTSGGSDPYEQYF. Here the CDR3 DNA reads TGTGCCAGCAGTTTATTGACTAGCGGGGGCTCCGACCCTTACGAGCAGTACTTC.

The CDR3 DNA is TGTGCCAGCGGCTTATCACTCAATGAGCAGTTCTTC. It specifies CASGLSLNEQFF. The chain uses TRBV28 and TRBJ2-1; no reliable D call. The germline gives CDR1 MDHEN, CDR2 SYDVKM. V was pared by 8 bases and J by 6 bases, with 11 bases between. This CDR3 region has 12 residues.

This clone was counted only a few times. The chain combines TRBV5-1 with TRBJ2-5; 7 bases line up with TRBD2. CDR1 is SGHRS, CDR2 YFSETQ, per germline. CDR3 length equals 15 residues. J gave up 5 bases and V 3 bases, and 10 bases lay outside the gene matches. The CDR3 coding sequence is TGCGCCAGCAGCTGGGGTCCGGGGGGAGGTGAGACCCAGTACTTC. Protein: CASSWGPGGGETQYF.

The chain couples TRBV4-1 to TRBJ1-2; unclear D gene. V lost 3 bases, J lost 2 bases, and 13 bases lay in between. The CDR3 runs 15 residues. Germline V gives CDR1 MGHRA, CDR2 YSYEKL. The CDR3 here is CASSQALSSNYGYTF. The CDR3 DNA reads TGCGCCAGCAGCCAGGCCCTTTCTTCAAACTATGGCTACACCTTC.

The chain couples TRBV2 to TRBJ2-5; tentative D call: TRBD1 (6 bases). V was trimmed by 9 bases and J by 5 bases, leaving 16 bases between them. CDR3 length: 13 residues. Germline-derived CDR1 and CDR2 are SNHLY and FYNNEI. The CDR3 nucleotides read TGTGCCAGACAAGGACAGACGACCGAGACCCAGTACTTC. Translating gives CARQGQTTETQYF. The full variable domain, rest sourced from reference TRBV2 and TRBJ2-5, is EPEVTQTPSHQVTQMGQEVILRCVPISNHLYFYWYRQILGQKVEFLVSFYNNEISEKSEIFDDQFSVERPDGSNFTLKIRSTKLEDSAMYFCARQGQTTETQYFGPGTRLLVL.

DNA for the CDR3: TGCGCCAGCAGCCAAGCTACTCCATCCTCCTACAATGAGCAGTTCTTC. Encoded protein: CASSQATPSSYNEQFF. The rearrangement links TRBV4-3 to TRBJ2-1; D is undetermined. Trimming left V 1 base short and J 0 bases short, with 10 bases between. This CDR3 is 16 amino acids long. Germline V gives CDR1 LGHNA, CDR2 YSLEER.

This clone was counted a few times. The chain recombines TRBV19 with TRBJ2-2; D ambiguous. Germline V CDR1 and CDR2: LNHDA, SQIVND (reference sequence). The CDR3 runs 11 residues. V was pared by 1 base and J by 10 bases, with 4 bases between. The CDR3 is CASSIGAELFF. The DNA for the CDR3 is TGTGCCAGTAGTATAGGGGCGGAGCTGTTTTTT.

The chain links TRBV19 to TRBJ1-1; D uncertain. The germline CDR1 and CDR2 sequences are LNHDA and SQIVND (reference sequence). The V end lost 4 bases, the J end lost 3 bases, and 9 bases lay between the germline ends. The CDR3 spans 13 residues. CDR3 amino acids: CASSTGSYTEAFF. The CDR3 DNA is TGTGCCAGTAGTACAGGATCTTACACTGAAGCTTTCTTT.

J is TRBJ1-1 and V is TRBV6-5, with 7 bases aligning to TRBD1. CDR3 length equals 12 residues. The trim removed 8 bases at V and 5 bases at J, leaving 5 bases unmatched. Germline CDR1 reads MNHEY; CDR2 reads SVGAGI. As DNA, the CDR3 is TGTGCCAGCTCCCAGGGGGGAACTGAAGCTTTCTTT. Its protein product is CASSQGGTEAFF.

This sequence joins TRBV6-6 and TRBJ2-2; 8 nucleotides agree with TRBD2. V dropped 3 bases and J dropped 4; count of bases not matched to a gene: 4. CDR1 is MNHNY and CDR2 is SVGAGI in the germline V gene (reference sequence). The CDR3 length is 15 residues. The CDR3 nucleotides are TGTGCCAGCAGTTATACGGGAGGGCTCACCGGGGAGCTGTTTTTT. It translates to CASSYTGGLTGELFF.

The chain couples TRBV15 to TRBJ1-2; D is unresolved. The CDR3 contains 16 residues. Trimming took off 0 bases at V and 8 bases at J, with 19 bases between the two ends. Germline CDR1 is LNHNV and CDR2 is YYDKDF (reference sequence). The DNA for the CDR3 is TGTGCCACCAGCAGAGATCGGTGGGAGGGATTGGACGGCTACACCTTC. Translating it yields CATSRDRWEGLDGYTF.

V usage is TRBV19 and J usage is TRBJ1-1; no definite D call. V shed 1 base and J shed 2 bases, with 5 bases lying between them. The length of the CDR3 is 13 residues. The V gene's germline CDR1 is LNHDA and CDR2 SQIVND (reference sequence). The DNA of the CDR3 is TGTGCCAGTAGTATAGGTATTAACACTGAAGCTTTCTTT. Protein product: CASSIGINTEAFF.

As DNA, the CDR3 is TGTGCCAGTAGTATGGCGGATCCCGCCTACAATGAGCAGTTCTTC. It is translated as CASSMADPAYNEQFF. The J gene is TRBJ2-1, the V gene TRBV19; no definite D call. This CDR3 comprises 15 residues. Between the trimmed V and J ends, which lost 3 bases and 2 bases, there was a span of 11 bases. Germline V lookup: CDR1 LNHDA, CDR2 SQIVND (reference sequence).

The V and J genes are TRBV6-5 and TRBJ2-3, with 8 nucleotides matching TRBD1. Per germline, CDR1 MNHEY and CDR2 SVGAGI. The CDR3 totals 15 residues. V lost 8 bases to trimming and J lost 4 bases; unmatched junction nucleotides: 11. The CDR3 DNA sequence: TGTGCCAGCCGGGTTCGGACAGGGACATCAGATACGCAGTATTTT. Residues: CASRVRTGTSDTQYF.

This CDR3 reads CASSISGNTYEQYF. CDR3 DNA sequence: TGTGCCAGTAGTATTAGCGGGAACACCTACGAGCAGTACTTC. The chain couples TRBV19 to TRBJ2-7, with 8 bases matching TRBD2. This CDR3 spans 14 amino acids. Germline V gene sequence: CDR1 LNHDA, CDR2 SQIVND (reference sequence). V was clipped by 3 bases and J by 2 bases; unmatched bases: 3. Supplemented by reference TRBV19 and TRBJ2-7, the full variable domain reads DGGITQSPKYLFRKEGQNVTLSCEQNLNHDAMYWYRQDPGQGLRLIYYSQIVNDFQKGDIAEGYSVSREKKESFPLTVTSAQKNPTAFYLCASSISGNTYEQYFGPGTRLTVT.

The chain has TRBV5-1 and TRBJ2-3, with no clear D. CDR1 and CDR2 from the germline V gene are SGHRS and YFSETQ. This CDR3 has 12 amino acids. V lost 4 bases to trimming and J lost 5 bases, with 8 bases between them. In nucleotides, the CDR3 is TGCGCCAGCAGCCTACTCGGAGATACGCAGTATTTT. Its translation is CASSLLGDTQYF.

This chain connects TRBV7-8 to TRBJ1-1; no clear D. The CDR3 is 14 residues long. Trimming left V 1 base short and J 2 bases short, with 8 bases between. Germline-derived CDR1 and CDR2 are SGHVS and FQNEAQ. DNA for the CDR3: TGTGCCAGCAGCTTAGGTTTGAGTAACACTGAAGCTTTCTTT. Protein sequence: CASSLGLSNTEAFF.

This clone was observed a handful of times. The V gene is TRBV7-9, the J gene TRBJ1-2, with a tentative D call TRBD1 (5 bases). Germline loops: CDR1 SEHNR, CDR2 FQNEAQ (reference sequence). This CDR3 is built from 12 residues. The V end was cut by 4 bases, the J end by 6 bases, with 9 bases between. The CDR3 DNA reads TGTGCCAGCAGCTCAGGGTCTGATGGCTACACCTTC. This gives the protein CASSSGSDGYTF.

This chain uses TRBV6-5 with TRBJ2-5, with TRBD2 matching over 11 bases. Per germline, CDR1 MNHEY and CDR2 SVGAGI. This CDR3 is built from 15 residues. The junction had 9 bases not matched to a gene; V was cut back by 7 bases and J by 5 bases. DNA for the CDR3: TGTGCCAGCACGGTAGCGGGAGGGCCGGGGGAGACCCAGTACTTC. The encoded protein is CASTVAGGPGETQYF.